The 10 T cell receptor beta chains in this list originate from one sample, sequenced in a study of T cell responses to AZD1222 COVID-19 vaccine. Repertoires were generated with immunoSEQ multiplex PCR, while TCRdb's copy carries only in-frame clones and drops some. The table shows some 120,000 clones, with 80% to 90% occurring only once. Sequenced material: peripheral blood, taken 28 days after the second AZD1222 dose. The receptors here all came from an adult who received the AZD1222 COVID-19 vaccine.

CDR3 region: CASSFRKGAAETQYF. CDR3 sequence (DNA): TGTGCCAGCAGCTTCCGCAAGGGGGCGGCAGAGACCCAGTACTTC. This chain connects TRBV5-4 to TRBJ2-5; 7 bases align to TRBD1. The V segment lost 2 bases and the J segment 4 bases; nucleotides outside the gene matches: 8. This CDR3 region has 15 residues. Germline V CDR1 and CDR2: SGHNT, YYREEE (reference sequence).

This clone was detected only once. The rearrangement joins TRBV18 to TRBJ1-5; maybe TRBD1 (6 bases). CDR1 and CDR2 from the germline V gene are KGHSH and LQKENI. The CDR3 is 15 amino acids. Trimming pared 3 bases from V and 2 bases from J, leaving 11 bases between. CDR3: CASSPSQGRNQPQHF. The CDR3 bases are TGTGCCAGCTCACCGTCTCAGGGGCGCAATCAGCCCCAGCATTTT.

The V call is TRBV11-2, the J call TRBJ2-3, with 14 bases matching TRBD2. CDR1 is SGHAT and CDR2 is FQNNGV in the germline V gene. CDR3 length equals 15 residues. V was pared by 4 bases and J by 8 bases, with 5 bases of the junction left unmatched. As DNA, the CDR3 is TGTGCCAGCAGCTCAAGGACTAGCGGGGGGACTACGCAGTATTTT. It translates to CASSSRTSGGTTQYF.

The rearrangement links TRBV2 to TRBJ1-5; unclear D gene. CDR3 size: 15 residues. Trimming took off 3 bases at V and 3 bases at J, with 12 bases between the two ends. CDR1 SNHLY and CDR2 FYNNEI come from the germline V gene. CDR3 amino acids: CASSESDWSNQPQHF. The CDR3 region has the DNA TGTGCCAGCAGTGAGTCCGACTGGTCCAATCAGCCCCAGCATTTT.

This CDR3 is CASTKNGQGLHEQYF. CDR3 DNA sequence: TGTGCCAGCACCAAGAACGGACAGGGACTTCACGAGCAGTACTTC. The J gene is TRBJ2-7, the V gene TRBV5-4; 8 nucleotides match TRBD1. There are 15 residues in the CDR3. Germline V gives CDR1 SGHNT, CDR2 YYREEE (reference sequence). With 6 bases clipped from V and 5 bases from J, the junction kept 13 bases outside the gene matches.

The chain's CDR3 is CAISDPSGQYEQYF. In nucleotides, the CDR3 is TGTGCCATCAGTGATCCGTCAGGACAATACGAGCAGTACTTC. V and J are TRBV10-3 and TRBJ2-7; perhaps TRBD1 as D (5 bases). Germline CDR1 reads ENHRY; CDR2 reads SYGVKD. Trimming stripped 3 bases from V and 4 bases from J, with 13 bases between. This CDR3 is 14 amino acids long.

V and J are TRBV6-5 and TRBJ1-5, with D possibly being TRBD1 (6 bases). The CDR3 has 14 residues. V gave up 5 bases and J gave up 7 bases, with 15 bases separating them. In germline, CDR1 is MNHEY, CDR2 SVGAGI. Here the CDR3 DNA reads TGTGCCAGCAGTCGAGACAGGCAATCACAGCCCCAGCATTTT. Translation gives CASSRDRQSQPQHF.

With respect to this clone: It is unclear where the CDR3 begins or ends on the DNA, so no DNA is shown, and the CDR3 is as TCRdb lists it. The V gene is TRBV19, the J gene TRBJ1-2; TRBD1 was called by the table and not checked on the DNA. The CDR3 has 14 residues if both end residues are counted. In germline, CDR1 is LNHDA, CDR2 SQIVND (reference sequence). CDR3 protein: CASSSGQHSYGYTF.

This chain connects TRBV7-9 to TRBJ2-2; 11 bases match TRBD1. The trim removed 8 bases at V and 7 bases at J, leaving 9 bases unmatched. CDR3 length equals 15 residues. CDR1 SEHNR and CDR2 FQNEAQ come from the germline V gene (reference sequence). CDR3 sequence reads: CASGSGQGADGELFF. Written as DNA, the CDR3 is TGTGCCAGCGGATCCGGACAGGGGGCGGACGGGGAGCTGTTTTTT.

The chain is built from TRBV18 and TRBJ2-2, with D perhaps matching TRBD1 (5 bases). Trimming removed 5 bases at V and 6 bases at J, with 16 bases between. The CDR3 sequence is 15 residues long. Germline CDR1 KGHSH, CDR2 LQKENI. CDR3 sequence reads: CASSTDGHRAGELFF. The CDR3 DNA sequence: TGTGCCAGCTCAACAGACGGACACCGTGCCGGGGAGCTGTTTTTT.